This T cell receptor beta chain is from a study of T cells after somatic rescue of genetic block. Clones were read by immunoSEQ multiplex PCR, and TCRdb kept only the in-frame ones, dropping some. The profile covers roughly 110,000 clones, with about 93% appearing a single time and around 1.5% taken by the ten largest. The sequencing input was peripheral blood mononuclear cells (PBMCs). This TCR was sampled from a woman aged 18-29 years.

As DNA, the CDR3 is TGTGCCAGCAGCTTAGAGAACAGGGGGCGCAACTATAATTCACCCCTCCACTTT. It codes for CASSLENRGRNYNSPLHF. V and J are TRBV11-3 and TRBJ1-6, with 9 bases that match TRBD1. Germline CDR1 SGHNT, CDR2 YENEEA. This CDR3 has 18 amino acids. J was trimmed by 3 bases and V by 0 bases; bases with no gene match: 6.